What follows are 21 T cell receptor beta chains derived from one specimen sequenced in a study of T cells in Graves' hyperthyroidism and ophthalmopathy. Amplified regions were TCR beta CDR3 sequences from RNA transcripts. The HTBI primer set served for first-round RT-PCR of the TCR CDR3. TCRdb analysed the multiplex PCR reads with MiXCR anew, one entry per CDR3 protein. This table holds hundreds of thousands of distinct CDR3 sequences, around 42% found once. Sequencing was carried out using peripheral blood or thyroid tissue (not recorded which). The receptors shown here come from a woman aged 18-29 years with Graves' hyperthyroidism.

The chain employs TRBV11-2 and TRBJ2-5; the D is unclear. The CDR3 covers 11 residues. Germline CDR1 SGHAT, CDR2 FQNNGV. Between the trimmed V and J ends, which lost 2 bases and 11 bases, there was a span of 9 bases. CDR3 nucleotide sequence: TGTGCCAGCAGCTTATTATCCGGACAGTACTTC. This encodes CASSLLSGQYF.

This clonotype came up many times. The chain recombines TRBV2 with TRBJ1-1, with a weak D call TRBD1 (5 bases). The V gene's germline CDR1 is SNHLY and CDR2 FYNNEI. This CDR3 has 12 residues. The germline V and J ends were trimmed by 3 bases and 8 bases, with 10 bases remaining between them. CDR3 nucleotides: TGTGCCAGCAGTGAGGACATCCCCGAAGCTTTCTTT. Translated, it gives CASSEDIPEAFF.

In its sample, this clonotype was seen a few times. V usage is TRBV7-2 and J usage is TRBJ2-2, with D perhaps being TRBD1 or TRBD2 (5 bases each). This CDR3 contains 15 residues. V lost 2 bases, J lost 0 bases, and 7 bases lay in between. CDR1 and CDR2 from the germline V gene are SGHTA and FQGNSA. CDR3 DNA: TGTGCCAGCAGCTTATGGGACGCGAACACCGGGGAGCTGTTTTTT. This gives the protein CASSLWDANTGELFF.

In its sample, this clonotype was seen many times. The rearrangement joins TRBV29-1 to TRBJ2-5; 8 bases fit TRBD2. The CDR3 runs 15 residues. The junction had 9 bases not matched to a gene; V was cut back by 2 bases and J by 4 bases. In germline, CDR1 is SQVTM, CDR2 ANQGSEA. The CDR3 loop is CSVETFGGVRETQYF. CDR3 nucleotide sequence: TGCAGCGTTGAAACCTTCGGGGGGGTACGAGAGACCCAGTACTTC.

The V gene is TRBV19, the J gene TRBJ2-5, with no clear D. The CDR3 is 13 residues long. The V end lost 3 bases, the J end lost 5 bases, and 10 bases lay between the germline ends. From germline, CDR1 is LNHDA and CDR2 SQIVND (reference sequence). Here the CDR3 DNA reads TGTGCCAGTAGTATTTTAGTATGGGAGACCCAGTACTTC. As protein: CASSILVWETQYF.

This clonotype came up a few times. The CDR3 spells CSVAGQTFTGRYF. The CDR3, as DNA: TGCAGTGTCGCGGGACAGACCTTTACCGGGCGTTACTTC. The chain carries TRBV20-1 and TRBJ2-7; D may be TRBD1 (7 bases). The CDR3 contains 13 residues. Germline V gene lookup returns CDR1 DFQATT and CDR2 SNEGSKA (reference sequence). Trimming shortened V by 7 bases and J by 13 bases, and 26 bases separated the two germline ends.

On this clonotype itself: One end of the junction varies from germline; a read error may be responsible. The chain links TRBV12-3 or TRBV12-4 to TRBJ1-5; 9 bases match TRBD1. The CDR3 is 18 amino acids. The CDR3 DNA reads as TGTGCCAGCAGTACCTGGGACAGGGTGGGATCAAGCAATCAGCTCCAGCATTTT. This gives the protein CASSTWDRVGSSNQLQHF.

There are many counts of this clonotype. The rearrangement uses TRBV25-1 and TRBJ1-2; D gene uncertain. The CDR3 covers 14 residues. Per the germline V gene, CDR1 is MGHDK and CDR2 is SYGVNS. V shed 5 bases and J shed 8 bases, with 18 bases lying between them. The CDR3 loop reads CASSPAEVPQGYTF. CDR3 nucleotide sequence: TGTGCCAGCAGTCCAGCTGAAGTTCCCCAAGGCTACACCTTC.

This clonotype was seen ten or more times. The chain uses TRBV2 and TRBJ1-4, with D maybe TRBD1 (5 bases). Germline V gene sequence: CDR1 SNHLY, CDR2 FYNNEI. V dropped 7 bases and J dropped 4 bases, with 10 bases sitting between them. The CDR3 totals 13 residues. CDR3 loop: CASKRTSNEKLFF. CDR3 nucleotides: TGTGCCAGCAAAAGGACAAGTAATGAAAAACTGTTTTTT.

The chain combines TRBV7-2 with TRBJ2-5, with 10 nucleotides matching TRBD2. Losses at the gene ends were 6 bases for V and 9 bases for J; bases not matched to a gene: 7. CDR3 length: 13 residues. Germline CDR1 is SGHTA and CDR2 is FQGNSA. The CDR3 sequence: CASRLAGLEAQYF. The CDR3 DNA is TGTGCCAGCAGACTAGCGGGACTCGAGGCCCAGTACTTC.

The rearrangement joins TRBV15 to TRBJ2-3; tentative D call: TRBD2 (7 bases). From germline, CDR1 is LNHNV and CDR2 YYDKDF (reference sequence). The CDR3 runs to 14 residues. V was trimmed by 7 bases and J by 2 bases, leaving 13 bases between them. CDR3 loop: CATTRGGITDTQYF. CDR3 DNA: TGTGCCACCACAAGGGGGGGGATCACAGATACGCAGTATTTT.

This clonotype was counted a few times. The CDR3 DNA reads as TGTGCCATCAGTGAGTCGAGGATTACTAACTATGGCTACACCTTC. It codes for CAISESRITNYGYTF. V usage is TRBV10-3 and J usage is TRBJ1-2; D remains ambiguous. From germline, CDR1 is ENHRY and CDR2 SYGVKD. The V end was cut by 0 bases, the J end by 0 bases, with 8 bases between. This CDR3 has 15 residues.

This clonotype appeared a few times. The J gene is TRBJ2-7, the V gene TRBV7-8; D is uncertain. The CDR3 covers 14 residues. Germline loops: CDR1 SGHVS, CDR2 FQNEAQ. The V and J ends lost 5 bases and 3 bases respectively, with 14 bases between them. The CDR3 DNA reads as TGTGCCAGCAGCCAGCGCTCGGACGGCTACGAGCAGTACTTC. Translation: CASSQRSDGYEQYF.

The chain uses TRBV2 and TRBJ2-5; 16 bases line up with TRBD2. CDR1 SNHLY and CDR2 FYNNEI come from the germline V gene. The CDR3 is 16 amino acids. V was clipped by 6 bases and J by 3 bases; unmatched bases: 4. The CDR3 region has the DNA TGTGCCAGCAGGGGACTAGCGGGAGGGCCCGAAGAGACCCAGTACTTC. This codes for CASRGLAGGPEETQYF.

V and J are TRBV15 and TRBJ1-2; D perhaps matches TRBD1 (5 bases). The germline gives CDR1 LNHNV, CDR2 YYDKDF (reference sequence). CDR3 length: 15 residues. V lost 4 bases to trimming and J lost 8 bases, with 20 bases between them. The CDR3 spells CATSTSSGTALGYTF. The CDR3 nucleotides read TGTGCCACCAGCACCTCATCCGGGACTGCACTGGGCTACACCTTC.

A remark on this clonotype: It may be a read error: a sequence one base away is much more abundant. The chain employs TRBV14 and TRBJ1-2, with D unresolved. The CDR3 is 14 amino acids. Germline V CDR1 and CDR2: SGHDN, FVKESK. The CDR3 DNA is TGTGCCGGCAGCCAAGACCCACTCGGCTATGGCTACACCTTC. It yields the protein CAGSQDPLGYGYTF.

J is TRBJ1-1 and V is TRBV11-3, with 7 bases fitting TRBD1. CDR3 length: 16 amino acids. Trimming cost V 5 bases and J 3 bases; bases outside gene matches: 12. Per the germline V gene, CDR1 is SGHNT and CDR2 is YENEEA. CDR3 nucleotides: TGTGCCAGCAGCGGCAGGACAGGCGGGGAGGACACTGAAGCTTTCTTT. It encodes CASSGRTGGEDTEAFF.

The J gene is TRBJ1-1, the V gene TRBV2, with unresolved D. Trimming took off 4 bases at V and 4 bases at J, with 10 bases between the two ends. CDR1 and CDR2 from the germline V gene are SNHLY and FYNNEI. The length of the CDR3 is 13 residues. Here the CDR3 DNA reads TGTGCCAGCAGTGGGTCGGGTAGCACTGAAGCTTTCTTT. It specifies CASSGSGSTEAFF.

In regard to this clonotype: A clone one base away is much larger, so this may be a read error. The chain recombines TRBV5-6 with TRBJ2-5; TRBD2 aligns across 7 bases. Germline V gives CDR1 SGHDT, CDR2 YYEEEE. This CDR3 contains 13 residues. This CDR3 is CASRLAAGETRYF. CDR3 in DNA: TGTGCCAGCCGACTAGCCGCGGGGGAGACCCGGTACTTC. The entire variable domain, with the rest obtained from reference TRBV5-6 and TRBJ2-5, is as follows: DAGVTQSPTHLIKTRGQQVTLRCSPKSGHDTVSWYQQALGQGPQFIFQYYEEEERQRGNFPDRFSGHQFPNYSSELNVNALLLGDSALYLCASRLAAGETRYFGPGTRLLVL.

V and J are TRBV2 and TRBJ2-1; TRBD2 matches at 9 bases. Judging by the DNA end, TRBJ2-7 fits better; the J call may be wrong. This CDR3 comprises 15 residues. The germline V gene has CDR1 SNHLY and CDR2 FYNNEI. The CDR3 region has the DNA TGTGCCAGCAGTCTGGGACTAGCTTCCTACAATGAGCAGTACTTC. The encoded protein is CASSLGLASYNEQYF.

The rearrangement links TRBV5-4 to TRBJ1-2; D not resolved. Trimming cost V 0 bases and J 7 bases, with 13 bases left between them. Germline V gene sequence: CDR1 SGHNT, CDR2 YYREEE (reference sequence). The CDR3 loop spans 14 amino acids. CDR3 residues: CASSLEEGTGGYTF. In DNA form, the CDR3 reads TGTGCCAGCAGCTTGGAGGAGGGAACGGGTGGCTACACCTTC. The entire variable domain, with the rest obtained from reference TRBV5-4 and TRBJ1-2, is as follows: ETGVTQSPTHLIKTRGQQVTLRCSSQSGHNTVSWYQQALGQGPQFIFQYYREEENGRGNFPPRFSGLQFPNYSSELNVNALELDDSALYLCASSLEEGTGGYTFGSGTRLTVV.